This T cell receptor beta chain emerged from a study of CD8 T cells in Susac syndrome. Study as a whole: At blood draw, Susac syndrome patients were therapy-naive, on corticosteroids, or on intravenous immunoglobulin alone.

With regard to this clonotype: Its cognate antigen is unknown.

Whole-study results and caveats: Expansion of clones was not seen in the CD4+ T cell repertoires of Susac syndrome.

Between the trimmed V and J ends, which lost 4 bases and 5 bases, there was a span of 9 bases. Germline lookup yields CDR1 KGHSH and CDR2 LQKENI. The CDR3 is 13 residues long. Random hexamers primed reverse transcription of 0.5 to 1 ug RNA. By means of immunoSEQ multiplex PCR, TCR beta CDR3 spanning 54 Vbeta and 13 Jbeta underwent amplification. Each CDR3 protein is one row after TCRdb ran MiXCR on the immunoSEQ multiplex PCR reads. The sample shows roughly 180,000 distinct CDR3 sequences, roughly 94% of them seen only once. V and J are TRBV18 and TRBJ1-5; a possible D gene is TRBD1 (6 bases). The source is a human donor with Susac syndrome. The sample consisted of CD4+ T cells from PBMCs. CDR3 DNA sequence: TGTGCCAGCTCACAGGACAGCGATCAGCCCCAGCATTTT. Translating gives CASSQDSDQPQHF.